This T cell receptor (beta chain) is from a study of blood T cells in healthy people across ages. V was cut by 2 bases and J by 2 bases, with 10 bases left in between. This CDR3 is built from 16 residues. CDR1 and CDR2 from the germline V gene are LGHNA and YSLEER. Next came a second PCR, run for about 7 to 12 cycles, which used a sample-barcoded 5' primer along with a J-beta primer mix. TCRdb re-analysed the 5' RACE reads in MiXCR, keeping a single row per CDR3 protein. The sample holds about 900,000 distinct CDR3 sequences, 62% seen once. The gene calls are TRBV4-3 and TRBJ2-6, with D perhaps TRBD1 (6 bases). The clonotype comes from a young man in good health. The source material was blood. CDR3 protein: CASSQFRGTGANVLTF. The CDR3 DNA is TGCGCCAGCAGCCAATTCAGGGGCACTGGGGCCAACGTCCTGACTTTC.